This section outlines one TCR beta chain sequence together with its context. Its antigen is not known. No DNA is shown, since the ends of the CDR3 on it are uncertain; the CDR3 is the one TCRdb lists. The record originates from a study of shared clonotypes between healthy human individuals. Study conclusions and caveats: Among donors, clonotype sharing was expected to be affected by sequencing depth. For naive CD4 cells, 4% to 6% of clonotypes were shared across a few donors.

Deep was the level used in running the assay. Assay: immunoSEQ multiplex PCR; the TCRdb copy retains only in-frame clones and omits some. Altogether roughly 530,000 clones are present, about 96% being singletons, with the ten largest covering 0.06%. Germline CDR1 is MDHEN and CDR2 is SYDVKM. A total of 14 residues make up the CDR3, ends included. The V gene is TRBV28, the J gene TRBJ2-7; the table's D call of TRBD1 was not tested on the DNA. The receptor's source is a woman between 25 and 40 years old in good health. Sequencing was performed on naive CD4+ T cells sorted from blood. Subset specified: CD45RA+ positively selected. Here the CDR3 reads CASSLQGKFFGQYF.